These T cell receptor beta chains were read from a single sample in a study of CD8+CD57+ T cells in acquired aplastic anemia. TCRdb re-called the reads with MiXCR, one entry per CDR3 protein. Among over 15,000 distinct CDR3 sequences listed, more than 30% were seen once. The specimen was CD8+CD57+ T cells sorted from PBMCs. The receptor set was obtained from a human donor with aplastic anemia. CDR3s include the opening cysteine and the closing phenylalanine or tryptophan. Fields, in order: D gene, V gene, J gene, clone size, CDR3 DNA, CDR3 protein. The D gene is left open where the match is weak. Size values are once, few and many counts, or a class for expanded clones, and some rows have none.

.,TRBV10-3,TRBJ1-5,many,TGTGCCATCAGTGAGTCGACTGGACTAGGGGATCAGCCCCAGCATTTT,CAISESTGLGDQPQHF
TRBD1,TRBV29-1,TRBJ2-7,.,TGCAGCGTTGAACTCGCTGGACAGGGGCACTACGAGCAGTACTTC,CSVELAGQGHYEQYF
.,TRBV6-1,TRBJ2-1,.,TGTGCCAGCAGTCTAAGACCAGGGACCTACAATGAGCAGTTCTTC,CASSLRPGTYNEQFF
TRBD2,TRBV20-1,TRBJ2-5,.,TGCAGTGCTAGAGAATACGGGAGGGAGACCCAGTACTTC,CSAREYGRETQYF
.,TRBV20-1,TRBJ1-4,.,TGCAGTGCTAGGACAACAATCGGAAAACTGTTTTTT,CSARTTIGKLFF
TRBD1,TRBV2,TRBJ1-5,.,TGTGCCAGCAGTGGCACAGGGGGAGGCCAGCCTCAGCATTTT,CASSGTGGGQPQHF
TRBD1,TRBV3-1,TRBJ1-2,many,TGTGCCAGCAGCCAAGTATACGCAGGGGGTGCCTACACCTTC,CASSQVYAGGAYTF
.,TRBV20-1,TRBJ1-2,.,TGCAGTGCCGAAGGGCCCGCCTCCTTATATGGCTACACCTTC,CSAEGPASLYGYTF
.,TRBV7-8,TRBJ1-5,.,TGTGCCAGCAGCATGGACAGAAATCAGCCCCAGCATTTT,CASSMDRNQPQHF
.,TRBV15,TRBJ2-5,.,TGTGCCACCAGCAGTTGGAATCAAGAGACCCAGTACTTC,CATSSWNQETQYF
.,TRBV11-2,TRBJ2-7,many,TGTGCCAGCAGCTTAGAGGTGGACGCCTACGAGCAGTACTTC,CASSLEVDAYEQYF
TRBD1,TRBV24-1,TRBJ1-1,many,TGTGCCACCAGAGGACAGGGCGGTGTCACTGAAGCTTTCTTT,CATRGQGGVTEAFF
TRBD2,TRBV3-1,TRBJ2-5,many,TGTGCCAGCAGCCTAACCGGGACTAGCGTACCAGAGACCCAGTACTTC,CASSLTGTSVPETQYF
.,TRBV2,TRBJ2-1,.,TGTGCCAGCACCGGGGCCAGCTACAATGAGCAGTTCTTC,CASTGASYNEQFF
TRBD1,TRBV10-3,TRBJ2-1,.,TGTGCCATCAGTGAGGGGACAGGGGGCGCCGGTGAGCAGTTCTTC,CAISEGTGGAGEQFF
.,TRBV20-1,TRBJ1-2,.,TGCAGTGTTCGGCAGACTGTCTATGGCTACACCTTC,CSVRQTVYGYTF
TRBD1,TRBV6-1,TRBJ1-1,many,TGTGCCAGCAGTGAATTCCCGGGACAGCTGAACACTGAAGCTTTCTTT,CASSEFPGQLNTEAFF
.,TRBV12-3/TRBV12-4,TRBJ2-1,.,TGTGCCAGCAGCCAGACTAGAGAGCAGTTCTTC,CASSQTREQFF
.,TRBV20-1,TRBJ1-3,.,TGCAGTGCTAGAGATTCCGCGTCCTCTGGAAACACCATATATTTT,CSARDSASSGNTIYF
TRBD2,TRBV12-3/TRBV12-4,TRBJ2-1,.,TGTGCCAGCAGTTTAGTAGTAGCGGGGACTGGGCAGTTCTTC,CASSLVVAGTGQFF
TRBD2,TRBV20-1,TRBJ2-7,.,TGCAGTGCTAGGGGCGGGCGGGAGAACTCGTACGAGCAGTACTTC,CSARGGRENSYEQYF
.,TRBV5-1,TRBJ1-1,.,TGCGCCAACAGTCACCTACGGGGATTCTATTTCACTGAAGCTTTCTTT,CANSHLRGFYFTEAFF
.,TRBV20-1,TRBJ2-1,.,TGCAGTGCTAGACTTCTAGCCCTTAATGTCAATGAGCAGTTCTTC,CSARLLALNVNEQFF
.,TRBV5-1,TRBJ2-3,.,TGCGCCAGCAGCTTGGGGTCGCGGGTGGACACAGATACGCAGTATTTT,CASSLGSRVDTDTQYF
TRBD1,TRBV15,TRBJ2-7,once,TGTGCCGCCAGCAGCACCGGGACAGGGAGCAACGAGCAGTACTTC,CAASSTGTGSNEQYF
TRBD1,TRBV12-3/TRBV12-4,TRBJ1-5,.,TGTGCCAGCACCCCGACAGGGTGGGGGCCCCAGCATTTT,CASTPTGWGPQHF
TRBD1,TRBV20-1,TRBJ1-5,few,TGCAGTGCTACCCGACAGGGGCGTCAGCCCCAGCATTTT,CSATRQGRQPQHF
.,TRBV19,TRBJ2-2,.,TGTGCCAGTAGTATAGCGGGAGAAAACACCGGGGAGCTGTTTTTT,CASSIAGENTGELFF
.,TRBV2,TRBJ2-3,few,TGTGCCAGCAGTTTTCGGCGAGGAATCGGCACAGATACGCAGTATTTT,CASSFRRGIGTDTQYF
TRBD1,TRBV5-1,TRBJ2-3,once,TGCGCCAGCAGCCCCTGGACAGGGGTTTTTGGCACAGATACGCAGTATTTT,CASSPWTGVFGTDTQYF
TRBD1,TRBV6-1,TRBJ1-2,few,TGTGCCAGCACCCCCCTGGGAGAGGGGGCGAGAGGCTACACCTTC,CASTPLGEGARGYTF
TRBD2,TRBV10-1,TRBJ2-3,few,TGCGCCAGCAGTGAGTTGGCGACTAGCGGTACGCAGTATTTT,CASSELATSGTQYF
TRBD1,TRBV24-1,TRBJ2-7,many,TGTGCCACCAGTGCGGGCAGGGGGGAGCAGTACTTC,CATSAGRGEQYF
.,TRBV20-1,TRBJ2-6,few,TGCAGTGCTAGAGATACCACTGGGGCCAACGTCCTGACTTTC,CSARDTTGANVLTF
.,TRBV5-8,TRBJ1-6,few,TGTGCCAGCAGCTACAGGGATGAAGAATCACCCCTCCACTTT,CASSYRDEESPLHF
TRBD2,TRBV7-6,TRBJ2-1,.,TGTGCCAGCAGCCCTCTGTTAGCGGGGGGGGGCAATGAGCAGTTCTTC,CASSPLLAGGGNEQFF
.,TRBV20-1,TRBJ1-6,.,TGCAGTGCTAGAGTACCGGGCAGGGACATTTCACCCCTCCACTTT,CSARVPGRDISPLHF